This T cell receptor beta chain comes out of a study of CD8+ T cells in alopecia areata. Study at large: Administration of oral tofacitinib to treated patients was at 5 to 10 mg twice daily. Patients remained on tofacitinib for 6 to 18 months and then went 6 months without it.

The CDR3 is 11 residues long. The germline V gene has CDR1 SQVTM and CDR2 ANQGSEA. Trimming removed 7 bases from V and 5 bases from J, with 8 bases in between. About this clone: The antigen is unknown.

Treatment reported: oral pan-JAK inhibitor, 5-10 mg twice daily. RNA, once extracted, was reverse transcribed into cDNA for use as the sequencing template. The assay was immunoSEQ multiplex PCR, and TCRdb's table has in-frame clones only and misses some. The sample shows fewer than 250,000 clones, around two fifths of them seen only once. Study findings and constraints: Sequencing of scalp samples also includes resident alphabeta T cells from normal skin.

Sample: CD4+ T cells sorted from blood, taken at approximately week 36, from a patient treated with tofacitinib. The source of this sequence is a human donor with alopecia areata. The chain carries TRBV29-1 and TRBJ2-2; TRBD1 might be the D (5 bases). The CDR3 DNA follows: TGCAGCGCCAGGGTAACCGGGGAGCTGTTTTTT. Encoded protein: CSARVTGELFF.